Below, 24 T cell receptor beta chains from the same sample are listed, as sequenced in a study of blood T cell repertoires in COVID-19. The protocol was immunoSEQ multiplex PCR, while the TCRdb copy is restricted to in-frame clones and leaves out a portion. The repertoire includes 70,000 to 100,000 clones, around 90% of them detected once, and less than 3% sits in the top ten. Sample: peripheral blood. The receptors shown here come from a man aged 45 to 65 with COVID-19, enrolled during active disease.

The V call is TRBV7-2, the J call TRBJ1-1; D is undetermined. The V end lost 5 bases, the J end lost 0 bases, and 10 bases lay between the germline ends. The CDR3 is 14 amino acids. Germline V gene lookup returns CDR1 SGHTA and CDR2 FQGNSA. The CDR3 coding sequence is TGTGCCAGCAGCCTACCCATTTTGAACACTGAAGCTTTCTTT. This encodes CASSLPILNTEAFF.

This clone was counted only a few times. The chain uses TRBV2 and TRBJ2-7; tentative D call: TRBD2 (5 bases). The V and J ends lost 4 bases and 4 bases respectively, with 8 bases between them. Germline V lookup: CDR1 SNHLY, CDR2 FYNNEI. There are 12 residues in the CDR3. DNA for the CDR3: TGTGCCAGCAGTGTAGGAGGTTACGAGCAGTACTTC. Its translation is CASSVGGYEQYF.

This sequence joins TRBV7-6 and TRBJ1-2; unclear D gene. The CDR3 contains 13 residues. V lost 6 bases and J 5 bases, leaving 13 bases between the germline ends. Germline CDR1 SGHVS, CDR2 FNYEAQ. The CDR3 here is CASRAVVRYGYTF. The CDR3, as DNA: TGTGCCAGCAGAGCGGTGGTGAGGTATGGCTACACCTTC.

The chain has TRBV5-1 and TRBJ2-5; TRBD2 aligns across 8 bases. CDR1 and CDR2 (germline): SGHRS, YFSETQ. Trimming at V came to 3 bases and at J to 1 base, leaving 5 bases not matched to a gene. This CDR3 is built from 15 residues. The CDR3 reads CASSYSGAVQETQYF. The CDR3 DNA follows: TGCGCCAGCAGCTATAGCGGGGCAGTCCAAGAGACCCAGTACTTC. The full variable domain, with the rest looked up from reference TRBV5-1 and TRBJ2-5, is KAGVTQTPRYLIKTRGQQVTLSCSPISGHRSVSWYQQTPGQGLQFLFEYFSETQRNKGNFPGRFSGRQFSNSRSEMNVSTLELGDSALYLCASSYSGAVQETQYFGPGTRLLVL.

This clone was found a few times. CDR3 region: CASSHGQLNTEAFF. CDR3 bases: TGTGCCAGCAGCCATGGGCAGCTGAACACTGAAGCTTTCTTT. The gene calls are TRBV7-9 and TRBJ1-1; D remains unclear. The CDR3 has 14 amino acids. The V and J ends lost 5 bases and 0 bases respectively, with 10 bases between them. Germline V gene data show CDR1 as SEHNR and CDR2 as FQNEAQ (reference sequence).

The chain employs TRBV7-3 and TRBJ1-6; TRBD1 matches 7 bases. With V trimmed by 5 bases and J by 0 bases, 10 bases remained unmatched. The germline V gene has CDR1 SGHTA and CDR2 FQGTGA. CDR3 length: 18 residues. The CDR3 reads CASSQGQTQGSYNSPLHF. DNA of the CDR3: TGTGCCAGCAGCCAGGGACAGACGCAGGGCTCCTATAATTCACCCCTCCACTTT.

This chain links TRBV18 with TRBJ1-2, with TRBD1 as a possible D gene (5 bases). The CDR3 spans 15 residues. In germline, CDR1 is KGHSH, CDR2 LQKENI. With 0 bases removed from V and 4 bases from J, the gap between germline ends came to 12 bases. The CDR3 here is CASSPPGGPVYGYTF. In DNA form, the CDR3 reads TGTGCCAGCTCACCACCGGGGGGTCCGGTCTATGGCTACACCTTC.

The V gene is TRBV6-5, the J gene TRBJ2-1, with 8 bases matching TRBD2. The V segment lost 6 bases and the J segment 2 bases; nucleotides outside the gene matches: 3. This CDR3 is built from 14 residues. The V gene's germline CDR1 is MNHEY and CDR2 SVGAGI. The CDR3 DNA sequence: TGTGCCAGCAGGTTCGGGGGGGCCTACAATGAGCAGTTCTTC. It is translated as CASRFGGAYNEQFF.

In its sample, this clone was seen once. The V and J genes are TRBV9 and TRBJ2-1; 10 positions match TRBD1. Germline V lookup: CDR1 SGDLS, CDR2 YYNGEE. The V gene end was trimmed by 0 bases and the J gene end by 8 bases; junction bases not matched to a gene: 8. The CDR3 totals 16 residues. The CDR3 sequence is CASSVGGTGVQYEQFF. CDR3 DNA sequence: TGTGCCAGCAGCGTAGGTGGGACAGGGGTTCAGTATGAGCAGTTCTTC.

Only one count was recorded for this clone. The rearrangement uses TRBV2 and TRBJ1-5; perhaps TRBD1 as D (6 bases). This CDR3 region has 15 residues. Trimming cost V 2 bases and J 5 bases, with 13 bases left between them. Germline V gives CDR1 SNHLY, CDR2 FYNNEI. The CDR3 protein is CASSESGVPYQPQHF. As DNA, the CDR3 is TGTGCCAGCAGTGAATCAGGGGTGCCCTATCAGCCCCAGCATTTT.

The chain employs TRBV29-1 and TRBJ1-1; 7 bases line up with TRBD1. CDR1 and CDR2 from the germline V gene are SQVTM and ANQGSEA. Trimming cost V 7 bases and J 0 bases; bases outside gene matches: 8. This CDR3 has 14 residues. CDR3 DNA sequence: TGCAGCGCTAGAAACAGGGGCTTGAACACTGAAGCTTTCTTT. Its translation is CSARNRGLNTEAFF.

The rearrangement links TRBV28 to TRBJ2-7, with TRBD2 matching 11 bases. The V gene's germline CDR1 is MDHEN and CDR2 SYDVKM. V gave up 6 bases and J gave up 3 bases; unmatched junction bases: 10. This CDR3 contains 16 residues. The CDR3 coding sequence is TGTGCCAGCAGAGGGGGAAGGACTAGCGGGCACTACGAGCAGTACTTC. Protein product: CASRGGRTSGHYEQYF.

This chain uses TRBV3-1 (or the pseudogene TRBV3-2) with TRBJ1-6; TRBD1 matches at 10 bases. CDR3 length equals 16 residues. Germline V gene lookup returns CDR1 LGHDT and CDR2 YNNKEL (reference sequence). V was pared by 1 base and J by 9 bases, with 6 bases of the junction left unmatched. Here the CDR3 reads CASSQGDRGRSSPLHF. For the CDR3, the DNA is TGTGCCAGCAGCCAAGGTGACAGGGGGCGAAGTTCACCCCTCCACTTT.

The chain joins TRBV12-3 or TRBV12-4 to TRBJ2-7; D is possibly TRBD2 (5 bases). V was clipped by 6 bases and J by 3 bases, with 9 bases between them. The CDR3 extends over 12 amino acids. The CDR3: CASRVGDYEQYF. CDR3 sequence (DNA): TGTGCCAGCAGGGTCGGGGACTACGAGCAGTACTTC.

The chain links TRBV5-6 to TRBJ1-2; D is ambiguous. This CDR3 is built from 12 residues. Trimming left V 1 base short and J 8 bases short, with 9 bases between. Germline CDR1 is SGHDT and CDR2 is YYEEEE. The CDR3 DNA reads TGTGCCAGCAGCTTGTCCAGTAGCGGCTACACCTTC. Its translation: CASSLSSSGYTF.

V is TRBV19 and J is TRBJ1-6, with D hard to call. Germline loops: CDR1 LNHDA, CDR2 SQIVND (reference sequence). V shed 7 bases and J shed 7 bases, with 14 bases lying between them. This CDR3 comprises 14 residues. CDR3 bases: TGTGCCAGTAATACGTGGGTGCGGAATTCACCCCTCCACTTT. Its protein is CASNTWVRNSPLHF. Complete variable domain (other parts from reference TRBV19 and TRBJ1-6): DGGITQSPKYLFRKEGQNVTLSCEQNLNHDAMYWYRQDPGQGLRLIYYSQIVNDFQKGDIAEGYSVSREKKESFPLTVTSAQKNPTAFYLCASNTWVRNSPLHFGNGTRLTVT.

The chain recombines TRBV19 with TRBJ1-1; tentative D call: TRBD1 (6 bases). Germline CDR1 reads LNHDA; CDR2 reads SQIVND (reference sequence). This CDR3 has 16 amino acids. Trimming took off 5 bases at V and 4 bases at J, with 20 bases between the two ends. The CDR3 region has the DNA TGTGCCAGTAGTCCAGGATACAGGGTGTCGTTCACTGAAGCTTTCTTT. Protein sequence: CASSPGYRVSFTEAFF.

This clone has just one count. This rearrangement joins TRBV3-1 (or the pseudogene TRBV3-2) to TRBJ2-2; D is possibly TRBD2 (6 bases). CDR1 LGHDT and CDR2 YNNKEL come from the germline V gene (reference sequence). Trimming removed 0 bases at V and 3 bases at J, with 11 bases between. The CDR3 has 16 residues. DNA of the CDR3: TGTGCCAGCAGCCAAGATCGGCTAGCGTACACCGGGGAGCTGTTTTTT. Translation gives CASSQDRLAYTGELFF.

The chain links TRBV7-3 to TRBJ2-2; possibly TRBD1 for D (6 bases). Germline lookup yields CDR1 SGHTA and CDR2 FQGTGA. Trimming pared 5 bases from V and 5 bases from J, leaving 15 bases between. CDR3 length: 15 residues. CDR3 DNA: TGTGCCAGCAGCCTATCGAGACAGGAAACCGGGGAGCTGTTTTTT. Translation: CASSLSRQETGELFF.

There are a few counts of this clone. The CDR3 nucleotides read TGTGCCAGTGAGACAGGAATGGGAACTGAAGCTTTCTTT. Its protein is CASETGMGTEAFF. J is TRBJ1-1 and V is TRBV19; D might be TRBD1 (6 bases). CDR3 length: 13 residues. Germline CDR1 and CDR2: LNHDA and SQIVND (reference sequence). Trimming stripped 8 bases from V and 5 bases from J, with 15 bases between.

The chain carries TRBV18 and TRBJ1-4, with TRBD1 identical over 11 bases. J lost 8 bases, V lost 3 bases, and 8 bases had no gene match. The CDR3 length is 16 residues. Germline values: CDR1 KGHSH, CDR2 LQKENI. CDR3 coding DNA: TGTGCCAGCTCACCCCCGGGACAGGGGGTAGGAGAAAAACTGTTTTTT. The encoded protein is CASSPPGQGVGEKLFF.

This clone was observed once. This rearrangement joins TRBV6-6 to TRBJ1-2, with D possibly matching TRBD1 (6 bases). The CDR3 is 16 amino acids. Trimming pared 5 bases from V and 5 bases from J, leaving 21 bases between. Germline V lookup: CDR1 MNHNY, CDR2 SVGAGI (reference sequence). The CDR3 sequence is CASSNDRPSFRYGYTF. CDR3 DNA: TGTGCCAGCAGTAACGACAGGCCCTCTTTCAGATATGGCTACACCTTC.

The rearrangement links TRBV10-3 to TRBJ1-1; tentative D call: TRBD1 (5 bases). CDR1 is ENHRY, CDR2 SYGVKD, per germline. V was trimmed by 1 base and J by 1 base, leaving 10 bases between them. This CDR3 is built from 15 residues. CDR3 in amino acids: CAISEFPTGNTEAFF. CDR3 nucleotides: TGTGCCATCAGTGAGTTCCCAACAGGGAACACTGAAGCTTTCTTT.

The chain has TRBV28 and TRBJ1-5, with no clear D. CDR1 and CDR2 (germline): MDHEN, SYDVKM. Trimming cost V 7 bases and J 2 bases, with 12 bases left between them. The length of the CDR3 is 14 residues. The CDR3 sequence is CASTYGRGNQPQHF. The CDR3 region has the DNA TGTGCCAGCACCTACGGGCGGGGCAATCAGCCCCAGCATTTT.